The text below deals with one TCR beta chain. This clone is a singleton in its sample. Its antigen is still unknown. No per-base quality is available; no much larger clone lies one base away. The donors were healthy, HIV-negative adults who had no recently reported acute infections or vaccinations. Only Caucasian adults living in Nashville, Tennessee, USA were represented among the donors. For unsorted samples, approximately 81 million PBMCs were counted, and genomic DNA was extracted using the QIAamp DNA Blood Mini kit. Blood was collected by leukapheresis, and PBMCs were isolated by Ficoll-Histopaque density gradient centrifugation and then cryopreserved in liquid nitrogen vapor phase. TCR CDR3 regions were amplified from genomic DNA by multiplex PCR using the deep immunoSEQ assay. Genomic DNA extracted from each cell subset was distributed evenly over all wells of several immunoSEQ 96-well plates, and each plate served as one replicate. For unsorted PBMC, 250 to 350 ng of genomic DNA, equivalent to 30,000 to 35,000 T cell genomes, went into each replicate PCR. Ten immunoSEQ deep assay plates were used to sequence the unsorted PBMC genomic DNA. Purified libraries were quantified with a Qubit 3.0 fluorometer, sized on a Bioanalyzer 2100, and re-quantified with the KAPA Library Quantification kit. A separate single-read 150-cycle Illumina NextSeq 550 flow cell was used to sequence each immunoSEQ 96-well plate. Per the original workflow: Because only junctional sequences without quality scores were contained in the immunoSEQ output, filtering matching that applied to full-length reads could not be performed. Sequences were annotated with PyIR, a Python wrapper for IgBLAST v1.9, using IMGT germline references to assign V/J genes and CDR3. Any read was removed if the V/J assignment was weak (E-value above 1e-6), the CDR3 was missing, or the read contained stop codons, out-of-frame junctions, or ambiguous translated residues. A V3J clonotype was defined by an identical inferred V gene, J gene, and CDR3 amino acid sequence. Percentage overlap between repertoires was calculated by dividing the number of shared unique clonotypes by the size of the smaller repertoire. Repertoire richness was assessed with RTK rarefaction, the Chao1 estimator, and Recon v2.1 estimates of unobserved clonotypes. TCRdb retrieved this table from immuneACCESS and kept in-frame rearrangements only. Not all clones are present; in checked studies, unresolved V genes account for under half, and no reason is known for the remainder. That table furnishes V, J and clone size, whereas the DNA furnished D and trimming. The sample table contains around 530,000 clones; only one count was recorded for around 81% of them. The ten largest clones represent 12% of the sample.

This sample is drawn from a study of shared clonotypes between healthy human individuals (dated by TCRdb to 2019 to 2021). Turning to the overall study: The cohort comprised two women and a few men aged 18 to 49 years. The study deeply sequenced blood TCR repertoires of about five healthy adults to estimate repertoire size and the extent of clonotype sharing between individuals. To increase sequencing depth and limit assay-specific biases, TCR repertoire library preparation and sequencing were carried out by different laboratories using diverse techniques. Each donor's leukapheresis produced roughly between about 0.8 and 8.9 billion PBMCs. What the study reported, not specific to this receptor: Sampling was restricted to blood, and TCR repertoires in tissue are likely to differ from TCR repertoires in blood. Because the study included a small number of donors, the genetic and exposure-history diversity represented was limited. Pairwise subsampling indicated that sequencing depth was expected to affect the degree of clonotype sharing among donors.

The clonotype was recovered from a middle-aged woman in good health. Some clones in this sample may be carry-over from other donors' samples. The sample was PBMCs.

The CDR3 has the sequence CASSTLTGAGYTF. The nucleotide sequence is given as TGTGCCAGCAGCACTCTGACAGGGGCTGGCTACACCTTC. The V and J genes are TRBV7-3 and TRBJ1-2, with 8 central nucleotides matching TRBD1. CDR1 and CDR2, looked up from the germline V gene, are SGHTA and FQGTGA. The junction shows trimming of 5 bases on V and 7 bases on J, and the gene matches do not reach 6 bases of it. The CDR3 contains 13 residues, cysteine and phenylalanine counted. Only the CDR3 part of the read is kept: 39 bases, read in frame from the first base.